This TCR beta chain was captured in a study of blood T cell repertoires in COVID-19. Looked up from germline, CDR1 is LNHDA and CDR2 is SQIVND (reference sequence). The V gene end was trimmed by 4 bases and the J gene end by 5 bases; junction bases not matched to a gene: 7. The CDR3 has 15 amino acids. Only a few counts were recorded for this clone. The repertoire was sequenced with immunoSEQ multiplex PCR; TCRdb's copy has only in-frame clones and lacks some. The sample holds 210,000 or so clones, 84% seen once. This TCR came from a woman aged 65 to 85 with active or convalescent COVID-19. The source material was peripheral blood. The J gene is TRBJ2-3, the V gene TRBV19; 9 bases are a match to TRBD2. The CDR3 loop reads CASSTSGTHRDTQYF. DNA of the CDR3: TGTGCCAGTAGTACTAGCGGGACACACAGAGATACGCAGTATTTT. Drawing the rest from reference TRBV19 and TRBJ2-3, the complete variable domain is DGGITQSPKYLFRKEGQNVTLSCEQNLNHDAMYWYRQDPGQGLRLIYYSQIVNDFQKGDIAEGYSVSREKKESFPLTVTSAQKNPTAFYLCASSTSGTHRDTQYFGPGTRLTVL.